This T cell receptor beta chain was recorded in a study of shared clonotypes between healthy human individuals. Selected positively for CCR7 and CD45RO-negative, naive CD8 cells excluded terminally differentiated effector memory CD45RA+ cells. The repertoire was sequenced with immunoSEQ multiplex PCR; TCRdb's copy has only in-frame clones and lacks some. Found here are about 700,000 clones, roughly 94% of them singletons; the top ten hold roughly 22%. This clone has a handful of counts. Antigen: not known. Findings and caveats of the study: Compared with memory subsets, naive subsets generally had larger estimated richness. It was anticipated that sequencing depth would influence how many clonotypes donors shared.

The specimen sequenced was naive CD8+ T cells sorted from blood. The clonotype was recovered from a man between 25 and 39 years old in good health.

CDR3 sequence (DNA): TGTGCCAGCAGTGAAGCAGGCATTCCCTACGAGCAGTACTTC. Its translation is CASSEAGIPYEQYF. The J gene is TRBJ2-7, the V gene TRBV6-1, with D uncertain. CDR3 length equals 14 residues. V lost 0 bases to trimming and J lost 2 bases, with 8 bases between them. Germline V gene sequence: CDR1 MNHNS, CDR2 SASEGT.